This T cell receptor (beta chain) was identified in a study of glioma-infiltrating T cells after dendritic cell vaccination. On the study more broadly: At biweekly intervals, patients got three intradermal dendritic cell vaccine injections.

Time point here: after dendritic cell vaccination, including at tumor progression/relapse. Study observations and caveats: Complete blood and tumor specimen sets were limited to few patients. Higher pretreatment TIL content predicted longer progression-free time and survival.

Concerning this clone itself: The antigen remains unidentified.

This table comes from immunoSEQ multiplex PCR, and its TCRdb copy is limited to in-frame clones, with some not included. The sample shows 50,000 to 75,000 clones, 85% to 90% of them seen only once. Looked up from germline, CDR1 is MGHDK and CDR2 is SYGVNS. The V end was cut by 0 bases, the J end by 5 bases, with 13 bases between. The CDR3 spans 15 residues. The sample was blood, taken after dendritic cell vaccination. The TCR sequence derives from a human donor with glioblastoma. V is TRBV25-1 and J is TRBJ1-1; D gene ambiguous. CDR3 nucleotides: TGTGCCAGCAGTGAATATTACGGGAAGACGACTGAAGCTTTCTTT. Its protein product is CASSEYYGKTTEAFF.